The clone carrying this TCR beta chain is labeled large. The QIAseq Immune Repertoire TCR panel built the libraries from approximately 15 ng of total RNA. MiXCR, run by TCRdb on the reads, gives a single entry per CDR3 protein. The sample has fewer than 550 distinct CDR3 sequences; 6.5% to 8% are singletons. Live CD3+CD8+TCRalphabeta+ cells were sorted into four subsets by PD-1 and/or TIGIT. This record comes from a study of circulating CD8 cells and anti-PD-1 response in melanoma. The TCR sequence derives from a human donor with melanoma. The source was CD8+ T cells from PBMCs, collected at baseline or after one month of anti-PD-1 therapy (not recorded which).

The CDR3 loop reads CASSGDQTQYF. CDR3 in DNA: TGTGCCAGCAGTGGGGACCAGACCCAGTACTTC. The chain carries TRBV2 and TRBJ2-5; the D gene could be TRBD1 or TRBD2 (5 bases each). V dropped 4 bases and J dropped 6 bases, with 6 bases sitting between them. CDR3 size: 11 residues. Germline assignment: CDR1 SNHLY and CDR2 FYNNEI. The complete variable domain, with remaining parts taken from reference TRBV2 and TRBJ2-5, reads EPEVTQTPSHQVTQMGQEVILRCVPISNHLYFYWYRQILGQKVEFLVSFYNNEISEKSEIFDDQFSVERPDGSNFTLKIRSTKLEDSAMYFCASSGDQTQYFGPGTRLLVL.